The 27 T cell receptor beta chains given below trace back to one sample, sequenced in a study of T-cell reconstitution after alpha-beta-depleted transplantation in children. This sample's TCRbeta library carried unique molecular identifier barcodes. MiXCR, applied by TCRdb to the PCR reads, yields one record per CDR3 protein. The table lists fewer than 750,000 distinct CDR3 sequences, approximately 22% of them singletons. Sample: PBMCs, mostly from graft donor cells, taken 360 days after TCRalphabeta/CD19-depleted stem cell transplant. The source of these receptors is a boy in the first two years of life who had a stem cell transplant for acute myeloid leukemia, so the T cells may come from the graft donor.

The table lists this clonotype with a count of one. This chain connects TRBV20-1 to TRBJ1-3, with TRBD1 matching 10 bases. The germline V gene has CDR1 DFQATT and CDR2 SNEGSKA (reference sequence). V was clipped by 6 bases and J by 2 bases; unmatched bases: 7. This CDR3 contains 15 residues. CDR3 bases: TGCAGTGCCGGGCGGGACAGGGGAACTGGAAACACCATATATTTT. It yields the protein CSAGRDRGTGNTIYF.

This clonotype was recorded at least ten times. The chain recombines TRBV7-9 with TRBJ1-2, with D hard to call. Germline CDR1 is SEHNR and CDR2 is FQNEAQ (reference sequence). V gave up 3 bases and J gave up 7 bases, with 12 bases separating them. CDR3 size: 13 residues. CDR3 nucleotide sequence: TGTGCCAGCAGCTTCGACCCGCGGGGTGGCTACACCTTC. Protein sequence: CASSFDPRGGYTF.

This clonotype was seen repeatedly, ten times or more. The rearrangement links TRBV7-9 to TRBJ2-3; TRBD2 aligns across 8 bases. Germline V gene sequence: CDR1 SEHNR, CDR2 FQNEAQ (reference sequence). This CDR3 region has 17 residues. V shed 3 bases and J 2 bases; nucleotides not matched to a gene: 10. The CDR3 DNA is TGTGCCAGCAGCTTTCGGGGGGGCCGGATCTTCACAGATACGCAGTATTTT. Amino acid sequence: CASSFRGGRIFTDTQYF.

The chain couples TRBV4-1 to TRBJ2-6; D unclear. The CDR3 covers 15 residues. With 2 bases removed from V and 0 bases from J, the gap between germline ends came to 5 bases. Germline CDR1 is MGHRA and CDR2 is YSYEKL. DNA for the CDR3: TGCGCCAGCAGCCAAAGAGACTCTGGGGCCAACGTCCTGACTTTC. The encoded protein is CASSQRDSGANVLTF.

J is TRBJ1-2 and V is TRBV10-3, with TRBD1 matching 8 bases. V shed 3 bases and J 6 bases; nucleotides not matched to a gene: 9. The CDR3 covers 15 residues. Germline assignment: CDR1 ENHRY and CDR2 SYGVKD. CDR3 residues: CAISDPGGWADGYTF. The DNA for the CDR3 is TGTGCCATCAGTGACCCAGGGGGCTGGGCTGATGGCTACACCTTC.

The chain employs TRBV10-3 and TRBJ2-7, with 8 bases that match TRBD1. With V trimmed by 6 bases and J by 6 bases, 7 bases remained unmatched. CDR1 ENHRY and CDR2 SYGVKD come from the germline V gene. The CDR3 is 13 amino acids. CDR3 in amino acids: CAIRKDRESEQYV. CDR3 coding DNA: TGTGCCATCAGGAAGGACAGGGAAAGCGAGCAGTACGTC.

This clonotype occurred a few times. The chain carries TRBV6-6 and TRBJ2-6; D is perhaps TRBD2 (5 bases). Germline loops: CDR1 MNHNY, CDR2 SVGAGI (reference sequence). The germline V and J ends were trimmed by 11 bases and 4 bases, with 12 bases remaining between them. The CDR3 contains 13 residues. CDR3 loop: CAGGLPGANVLTF. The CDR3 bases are TGTGCCGGAGGACTTCCCGGGGCCAACGTCCTGACTTTC.

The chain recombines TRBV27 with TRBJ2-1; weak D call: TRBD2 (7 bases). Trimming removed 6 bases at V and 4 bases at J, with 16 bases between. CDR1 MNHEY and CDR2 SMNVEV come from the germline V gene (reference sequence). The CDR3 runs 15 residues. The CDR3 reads CASSNTGGGYNEQFF. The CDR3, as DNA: TGTGCCAGCAGCAACACGGGGGGCGGGTACAATGAGCAGTTCTTC.

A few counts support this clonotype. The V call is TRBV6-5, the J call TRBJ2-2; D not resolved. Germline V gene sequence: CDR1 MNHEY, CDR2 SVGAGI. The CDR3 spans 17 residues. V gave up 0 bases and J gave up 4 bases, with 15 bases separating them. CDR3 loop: CASSYSSMSGGTGELFF. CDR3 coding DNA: TGTGCCAGCAGTTACTCGTCCATGAGTGGCGGCACCGGGGAGCTGTTTTTT.

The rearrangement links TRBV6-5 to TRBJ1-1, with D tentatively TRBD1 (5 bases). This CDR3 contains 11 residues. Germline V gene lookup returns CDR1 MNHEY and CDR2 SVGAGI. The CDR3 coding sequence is TGTGGGGCAGGGATCACAAGGGCAGCTTTCTTT. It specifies CGAGITRAAFF.

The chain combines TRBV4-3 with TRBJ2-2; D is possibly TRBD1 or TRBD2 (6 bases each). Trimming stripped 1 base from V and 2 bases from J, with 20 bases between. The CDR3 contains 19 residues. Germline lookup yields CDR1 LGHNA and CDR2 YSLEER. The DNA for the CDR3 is TGCGCCAGCAGCCAAGGGTCCCGGGGGCAGGATACTAACACCGGGGAGCTGTTTTTT. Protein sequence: CASSQGSRGQDTNTGELFF.

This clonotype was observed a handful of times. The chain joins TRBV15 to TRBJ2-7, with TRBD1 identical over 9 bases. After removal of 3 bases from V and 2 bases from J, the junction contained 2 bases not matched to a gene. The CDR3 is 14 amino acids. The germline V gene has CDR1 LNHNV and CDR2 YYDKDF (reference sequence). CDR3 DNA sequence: TGTGCCACCAGCAGGGGACAGGGAACCTACGAGCAGTACTTC. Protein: CATSRGQGTYEQYF. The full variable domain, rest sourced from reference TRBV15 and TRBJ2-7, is DAMVIQNPRYQVTQFGKPVTLSCSQTLNHNVMYWYQQKSSQAPKLLFHYYDKDFNNEADTPDNFQSRRPNTSFCFLDIRSPGLGDTAMYLCATSRGQGTYEQYFGPGTRLTVT.

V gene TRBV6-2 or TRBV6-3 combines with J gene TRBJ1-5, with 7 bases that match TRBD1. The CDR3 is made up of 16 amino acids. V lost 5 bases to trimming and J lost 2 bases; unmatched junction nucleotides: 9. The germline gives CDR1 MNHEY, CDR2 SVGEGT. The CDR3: CASSVHRGEGNQPQHF. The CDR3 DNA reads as TGTGCCAGCAGTGTCCACAGGGGTGAGGGCAATCAGCCCCAGCATTTT.

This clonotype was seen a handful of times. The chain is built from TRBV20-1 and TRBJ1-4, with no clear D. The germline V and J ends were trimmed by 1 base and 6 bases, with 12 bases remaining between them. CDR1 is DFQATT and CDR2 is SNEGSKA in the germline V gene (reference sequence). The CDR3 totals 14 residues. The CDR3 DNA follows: TGCAGTGCTAGAGTTGACGGAACCCATGAAAAACTGTTTTTT. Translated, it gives CSARVDGTHEKLFF.

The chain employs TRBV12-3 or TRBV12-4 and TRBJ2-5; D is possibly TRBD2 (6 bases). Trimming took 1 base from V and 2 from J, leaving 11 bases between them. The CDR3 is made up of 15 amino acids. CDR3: CASSLVGGRQETQYF. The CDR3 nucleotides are TGTGCCAGCAGTTTAGTGGGGGGTCGACAAGAGACCCAGTACTTC.

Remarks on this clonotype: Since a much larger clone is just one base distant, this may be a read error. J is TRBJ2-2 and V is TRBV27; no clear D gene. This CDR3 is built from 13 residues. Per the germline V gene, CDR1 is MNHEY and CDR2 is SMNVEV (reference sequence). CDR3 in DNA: TGTGCCGGCAGTCCCCTCGATTCCGGGGAGCTGTTTTTT. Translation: CAGSPLDSGELFF.

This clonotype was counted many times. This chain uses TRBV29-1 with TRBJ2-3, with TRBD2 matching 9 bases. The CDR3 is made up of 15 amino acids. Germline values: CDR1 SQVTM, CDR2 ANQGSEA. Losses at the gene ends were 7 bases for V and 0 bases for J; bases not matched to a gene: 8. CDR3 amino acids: CSARRLAVSTDTQYF. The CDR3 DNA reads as TGCAGCGCCCGGCGACTAGCGGTTAGCACAGATACGCAGTATTTT.

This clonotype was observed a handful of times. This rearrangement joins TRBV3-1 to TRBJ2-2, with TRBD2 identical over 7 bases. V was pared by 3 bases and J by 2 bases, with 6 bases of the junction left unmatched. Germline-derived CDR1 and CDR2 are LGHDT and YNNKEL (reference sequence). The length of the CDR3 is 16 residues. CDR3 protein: CASSHPPGGNTGELFF. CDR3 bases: TGTGCCAGCAGCCACCCCCCGGGGGGAAACACCGGGGAGCTGTTTTTT.

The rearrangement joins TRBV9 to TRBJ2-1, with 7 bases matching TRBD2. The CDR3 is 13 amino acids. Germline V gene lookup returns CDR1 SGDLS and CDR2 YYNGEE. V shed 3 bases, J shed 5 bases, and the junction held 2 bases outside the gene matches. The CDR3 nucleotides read TGTGCCAGCAGCGAGGGGAGGGACAATGAGCAGTTCTTC. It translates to CASSEGRDNEQFF.

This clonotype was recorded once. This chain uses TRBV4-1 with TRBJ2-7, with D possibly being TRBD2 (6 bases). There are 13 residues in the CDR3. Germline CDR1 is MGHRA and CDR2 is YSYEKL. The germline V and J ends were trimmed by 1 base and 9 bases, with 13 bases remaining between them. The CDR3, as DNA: TGCGCCAGCAGCCAAGCTTCTTGGGACTCGCAGTACGTC. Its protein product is CASSQASWDSQYV.

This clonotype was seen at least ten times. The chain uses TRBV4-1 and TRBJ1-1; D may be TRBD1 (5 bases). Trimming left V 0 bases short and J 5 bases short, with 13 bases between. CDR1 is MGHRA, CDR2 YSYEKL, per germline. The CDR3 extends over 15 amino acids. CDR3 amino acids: CASSQDFGGGTEAFF. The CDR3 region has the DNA TGCGCCAGCAGCCAAGATTTTGGGGGAGGTACTGAAGCTTTCTTT.

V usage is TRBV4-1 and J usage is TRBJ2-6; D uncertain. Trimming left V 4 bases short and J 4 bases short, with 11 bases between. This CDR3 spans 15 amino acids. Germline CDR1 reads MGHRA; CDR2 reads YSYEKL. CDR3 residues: CASSPLGLGANVLTF. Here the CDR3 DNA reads TGCGCCAGCAGCCCCCTAGGGCTGGGGGCCAACGTCCTGACTTTC.

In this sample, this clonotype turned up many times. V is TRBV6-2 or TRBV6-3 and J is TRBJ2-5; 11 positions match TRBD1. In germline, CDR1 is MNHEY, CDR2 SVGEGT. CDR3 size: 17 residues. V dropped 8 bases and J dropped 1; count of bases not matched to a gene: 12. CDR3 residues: CASCGTGGNPSQETQYF. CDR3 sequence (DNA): TGTGCCAGCTGCGGGACAGGGGGAAACCCTTCCCAAGAGACCCAGTACTTC.

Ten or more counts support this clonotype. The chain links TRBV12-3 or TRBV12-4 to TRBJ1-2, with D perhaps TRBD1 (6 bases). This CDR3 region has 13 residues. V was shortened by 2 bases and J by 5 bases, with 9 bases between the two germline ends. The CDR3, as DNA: TGTGCCAGCAGTTTACCTACAGGGTATGGCTACACCTTC. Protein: CASSLPTGYGYTF.

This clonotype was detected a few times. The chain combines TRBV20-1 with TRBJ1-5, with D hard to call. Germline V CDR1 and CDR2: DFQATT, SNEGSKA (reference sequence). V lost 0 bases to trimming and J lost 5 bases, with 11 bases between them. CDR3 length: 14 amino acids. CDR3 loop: CSARDPYLDQPQHF. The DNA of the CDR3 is TGCAGTGCTAGAGATCCCTACCTAGATCAGCCCCAGCATTTT.

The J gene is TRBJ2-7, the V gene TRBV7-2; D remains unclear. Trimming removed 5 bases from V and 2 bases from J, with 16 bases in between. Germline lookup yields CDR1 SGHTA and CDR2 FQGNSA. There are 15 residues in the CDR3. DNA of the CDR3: TGTGCCAGCAGCGAAGGGCCTCCCGCAACCTACGAGCAGTACTTC. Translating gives CASSEGPPATYEQYF. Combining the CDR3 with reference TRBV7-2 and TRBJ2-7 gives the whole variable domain GAGVSQSPSNKVTEKGKDVELRCDPISGHTALYWYRQSLGQGLEFLIYFQGNSAPDKSGLPSDRFSAERTGGSVSTLTIQRTQQEDSAVYLCASSEGPPATYEQYFGPGTRLTVT.

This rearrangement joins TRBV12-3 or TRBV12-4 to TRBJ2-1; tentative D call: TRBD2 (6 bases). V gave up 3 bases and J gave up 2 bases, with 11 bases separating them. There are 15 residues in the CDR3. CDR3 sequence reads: CASSFQRATYNEQFF. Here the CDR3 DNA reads TGTGCCAGCAGTTTCCAGCGGGCCACCTACAATGAGCAGTTCTTC.